One sample yielded the 14 T cell receptor beta chains listed below, sequenced in a study of blood T cell repertoires in COVID-19. Using immunoSEQ multiplex PCR, the repertoire was profiled, and TCRdb retains in-frame clones only, with some absent. Here the sample spans just over 150,000 clones, 75% to 90% being singletons. Input material: peripheral blood. These receptors all come from a man between 60 and 75 years old with acute or convalescent COVID-19.

The chain combines TRBV5-6 with TRBJ2-7; tentatively, D is TRBD1 (6 bases). The CDR3 is made up of 15 amino acids. Germline CDR1 is SGHDT and CDR2 is YYEEEE. V lost 4 bases and J lost 3, with 17 bases in between. CDR3 bases: TGTGCCAGCAGCCCCCTCGGGACACAGTACTACGAGCAGTACTTC. Translation gives CASSPLGTQYYEQYF. The full variable domain, with the rest looked up from reference TRBV5-6 and TRBJ2-7, is DAGVTQSPTHLIKTRGQQVTLRCSPKSGHDTVSWYQQALGQGPQFIFQYYEEEERQRGNFPDRFSGHQFPNYSSELNVNALLLGDSALYLCASSPLGTQYYEQYFGPGTRLTVT.

In DNA, the CDR3 is TGTGCCAGCAGTTCCGAGGTAACCCAGTACTTC. This translates into CASSSEVTQYF. The rearrangement links TRBV6-2 or TRBV6-3 to TRBJ2-5; D gene ambiguous. Germline CDR1 reads MNHEY; CDR2 reads SVGEGT. The germline V and J ends were trimmed by 4 bases and 8 bases, with 8 bases remaining between them. The CDR3 runs 11 residues.

V usage is TRBV10-3 and J usage is TRBJ2-1; TRBD2 is a possible D gene (5 bases). V was cut by 3 bases and J by 8 bases, with 8 bases left in between. CDR1 ENHRY and CDR2 SYGVKD come from the germline V gene. The CDR3 runs to 12 residues. The CDR3, as DNA: TGTGCCATCAGTGATGGGGAGCATGAGCAGTTCTTC. Its translation is CAISDGEHEQFF.

The rearrangement links TRBV18 to TRBJ2-7, with 7 bases lining up with TRBD1. Trimming at V came to 3 bases and at J to 6 bases, leaving 5 bases not matched to a gene. This CDR3 has 13 amino acids. Germline V lookup: CDR1 KGHSH, CDR2 LQKENI. The chain's CDR3 is CASSPNPGGEQYF. In nucleotides, the CDR3 is TGTGCCAGCTCACCGAATCCAGGGGGCGAGCAGTACTTC.

V usage is TRBV5-1 and J usage is TRBJ2-1; 12 nucleotides agree with TRBD2. The CDR3 length is 17 residues. Germline CDR1 reads SGHRS; CDR2 reads YFSETQ. After removal of 3 bases from V and 6 bases from J, the junction contained 10 bases not matched to a gene. The CDR3: CASSWPRASGRANEQFF. The CDR3 nucleotides read TGCGCCAGCAGCTGGCCCAGGGCTAGCGGGAGGGCCAATGAGCAGTTCTTC.

The rearrangement uses TRBV5-6 and TRBJ1-2, with D maybe TRBD1 (6 bases). CDR3 length: 14 residues. Germline lookup yields CDR1 SGHDT and CDR2 YYEEEE. Trimming cost V 4 bases and J 5 bases, with 15 bases left between them. The chain's CDR3 is CASSPVWGHYGYTF. The CDR3 DNA is TGTGCCAGCAGCCCGGTATGGGGGCATTATGGCTACACCTTC.

The gene calls are TRBV27 and TRBJ1-4, with D maybe TRBD1 (6 bases). Germline CDR1 MNHEY, CDR2 SMNVEV (reference sequence). The V and J ends lost 4 bases and 3 bases respectively, with 12 bases between them. There are 15 residues in the CDR3. In nucleotides, the CDR3 is TGTGCCAGCAGTTGGAGAGGACAGCCTAATGAAAAACTGTTTTTT. Protein product: CASSWRGQPNEKLFF.

This clone occurred once. The chain is built from TRBV6-2 or TRBV6-3 and TRBJ2-1; 12 bases fit TRBD2. Per germline, CDR1 MNHEY and CDR2 SVGEGT. CDR3 size: 17 residues. The V segment lost 2 bases and the J segment 5 bases; nucleotides outside the gene matches: 7. This CDR3 is CASSYPLAGGPHNEQFF. As DNA, the CDR3 is TGTGCCAGCAGTTACCCTCTAGCGGGGGGGCCCCACAATGAGCAGTTCTTC.

The chain has TRBV5-5 and TRBJ1-5, with D possibly TRBD1 on 6 matching bases. Germline-derived CDR1 and CDR2 are SGHKS and YYEKEE (reference sequence). Trimming took off 4 bases at V and 0 bases at J, with 14 bases between the two ends. This CDR3 has 16 amino acids. The chain's CDR3 is CASSPGHILSNQPQHF. The CDR3, as DNA: TGTGCCAGCAGCCCGGGACATATTCTTAGCAATCAGCCCCAGCATTTT.

Remarks on this clone: The sample has other DNA sequences that encode this CDR3 too. The chain links TRBV30 to TRBJ2-7, with D possibly being TRBD1 (5 bases). V was shortened by 0 bases and J by 2 bases, with 8 bases between the two germline ends. This CDR3 region has 13 residues. The germline V gene has CDR1 GTSNPN and CDR2 SVGIG (reference sequence). Here the CDR3 DNA reads TGTGCCTGGAGTGTGAAGGGGCCCTACGAGCAGTACTTC. It translates to CAWSVKGPYEQYF.

This clone appeared once. The rearrangement joins TRBV12-3 or TRBV12-4 to TRBJ1-5; D gene unclear. Between the trimmed V and J ends, which lost 6 bases and 3 bases, there was a span of 9 bases. This CDR3 spans 13 amino acids. The CDR3 here is CASSPIFNQPQHF. The CDR3 DNA sequence: TGTGCCAGCAGCCCTATTTTCAATCAGCCCCAGCATTTT.

The J gene is TRBJ2-7, the V gene TRBV19; possibly TRBD1 for D (6 bases). The CDR3 is 15 residues long. Trimming pared 5 bases from V and 7 bases from J, leaving 21 bases between. Looked up from germline, CDR1 is LNHDA and CDR2 is SQIVND (reference sequence). CDR3 loop: CASSANRAPVLEQYF. DNA of the CDR3: TGTGCCAGTAGTGCGAACAGGGCCCCTGTCCTAGAGCAGTACTTC.

This clone occurred a few times. The genes are TRBV11-2 and TRBJ2-1; tentatively, D is TRBD2 (5 bases). This CDR3 is built from 16 residues. The ends were cut back, 1 base at V and 0 bases at J, with 10 bases in the middle. Per germline, CDR1 SGHAT and CDR2 FQNNGV. CDR3 DNA: TGTGCCAGCAGCTTAGGAGGGTACCTCTCCTACAATGAGCAGTTCTTC. Translating gives CASSLGGYLSYNEQFF.

The rearrangement links TRBV4-1 to TRBJ2-2; a weak D match, TRBD1 (5 bases). The CDR3 loop spans 14 amino acids. Trimming took off 3 bases at V and 5 bases at J, with 10 bases between the two ends. Germline V CDR1 and CDR2: MGHRA, YSYEKL. The CDR3 loop reads CASSQATETGELFF. In DNA form, the CDR3 reads TGCGCCAGCAGCCAGGCGACAGAGACCGGGGAGCTGTTTTTT.